This T cell receptor (beta chain) emerged from a study of vaccination and CD4 T cells after COVID-19. Comments on this clonotype: Antigen unknown.

Sequenced with the Oncomine TCR Beta short-read assay was DNA taken from cultured CD4+ T cells. TCRdb ran MiXCR on the PCR reads and lists one entry per CDR3 protein. The table shows more than 6,500 distinct CDR3 sequences, with roughly 39% occurring only once. V was trimmed by 5 bases and J by 7 bases, leaving 15 bases between them. CDR1 MNHEY and CDR2 SMNVEV come from the germline V gene (reference sequence). CDR3 size: 15 residues. Treatment noted: roughly 11-day PBMC culture with coronavirus spike peptide pools or control peptides (ViraFEST assay). Ahead of the COVID-19 pandemic (2011-2018), the CD4+ T cells of the unexposed donor were collected.

The clonotype originates from a human donor in good health. This chain joins TRBV27 and TRBJ1-6; a possible D gene is TRBD1 (6 bases). The sequenced sample consisted of CD4+ T cells from blood, cultured in vitro. This CDR3 reads CASSTLGGRNSPLHF. The CDR3 nucleotides are TGTGCCAGCAGTACCCTAGGGGGTAGGAATTCACCCCTCCACTTT.